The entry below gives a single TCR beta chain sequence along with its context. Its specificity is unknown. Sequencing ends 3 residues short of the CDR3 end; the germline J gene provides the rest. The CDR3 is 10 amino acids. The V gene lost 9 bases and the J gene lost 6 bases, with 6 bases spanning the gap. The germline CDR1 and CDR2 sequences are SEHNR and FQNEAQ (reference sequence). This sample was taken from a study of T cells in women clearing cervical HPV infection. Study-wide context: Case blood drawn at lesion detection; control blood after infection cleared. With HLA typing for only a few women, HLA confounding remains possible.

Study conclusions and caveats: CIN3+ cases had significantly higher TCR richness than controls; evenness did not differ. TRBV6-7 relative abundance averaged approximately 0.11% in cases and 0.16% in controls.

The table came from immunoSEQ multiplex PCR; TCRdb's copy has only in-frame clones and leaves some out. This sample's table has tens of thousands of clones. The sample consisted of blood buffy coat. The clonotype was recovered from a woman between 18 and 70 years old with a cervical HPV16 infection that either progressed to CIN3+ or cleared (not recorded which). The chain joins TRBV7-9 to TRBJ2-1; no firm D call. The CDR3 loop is CARGPNEQFF. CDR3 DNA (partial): TGTGCCAGAGGGCCCAATGAG.